These 28 T cell receptor beta chains were all obtained from the same sample, sequenced in a study of neurological immune-mediated disorders (dated by TCRdb to the late 2010s). The receptor library was made with 5' RACE. The instrument given in TCRdb is Illumina HiSeq 2500. Using fastp trimming at Q25 and MiXCR clonotype assembly, TCRdb reanalyzed the public sequencing data and kept in-frame beta chains. Each CDR3 protein appears once, grouped with its most common genes and DNA. The sample table lists around 61,000 distinct CDR3 sequences, around 5.1% of them with a count of one. Jointly, the top ten make up around 6% of the sample. The sample comprised PBMCs. The receptors shown here come from a human donor with multiple sclerosis. The donor label of this sample is uncertain.

The rearrangement joins TRBV7-9 to TRBJ1-5, with D possibly being TRBD1 (5 bases). The CDR3 runs 13 residues. Germline CDR1 is SEHNR and CDR2 is FQNEAQ (reference sequence). Trimming left V 6 bases short and J 4 bases short, with 10 bases between. The CDR3 DNA follows: TGTGCCAGCAGTCCTGGGGGGAATCAGCCCCAGCATTTT. It specifies CASSPGGNQPQHF.

This clonotype was detected many times. The gene calls are TRBV20-1 and TRBJ1-1, with TRBD1 as a possible D gene (5 bases). Germline lookup yields CDR1 DFQATT and CDR2 SNEGSKA (reference sequence). This CDR3 is 12 amino acids long. Trimming took 5 bases from V and 4 from J, leaving 11 bases between them. CDR3 residues: CSASGRGTEAFF. The DNA for the CDR3 is TGCAGTGCTTCAGGGCGAGGCACTGAAGCTTTCTTT.

By share of the sample, this clonotype is medium-sized (0.01 to 0.1%). The gene calls are TRBV5-1 and TRBJ2-7; 12 bases map to TRBD1. Germline V gene sequence: CDR1 SGHRS, CDR2 YFSETQ. J gave up 5 bases and V 4 bases, and 13 bases lay outside the gene matches. The CDR3 contains 17 residues. In DNA form, the CDR3 reads TGCGCCAGCAGCCGCCAGCCTGGAGGGACAGGGGGCCACGAGCAGTACTTC. This gives the protein CASSRQPGGTGGHEQYF.

This clonotype occurred many times. J is TRBJ2-2 and V is TRBV7-9, with D tentatively TRBD1 (5 bases). The CDR3 sequence is 15 residues long. V was clipped by 8 bases and J by 2 bases, with 15 bases between them. CDR1 is SEHNR, CDR2 FQNEAQ, per germline (reference sequence). The DNA for the CDR3 is TGTGCCAGCGGTGGTAGGGGAAGCAACACCGGGGAGCTGTTTTTT. Residues: CASGGRGSNTGELFF.

The chain is built from TRBV12-3 or TRBV12-4 and TRBJ1-5; 10 bases are a match to TRBD1. The CDR3 totals 14 residues. The junction had 3 bases not matched to a gene; V was cut back by 6 bases and J by 4 bases. The chain's CDR3 is CASRGDRGNQPQHF. In DNA, the CDR3 is TGTGCCAGCAGGGGGGACAGGGGAAATCAGCCCCAGCATTTT.

This clonotype was seen repeatedly, ten times or more. The chain couples TRBV11-2 to TRBJ2-7; D might be TRBD1 (6 bases). The CDR3 has 14 residues. Per the germline V gene, CDR1 is SGHAT and CDR2 is FQNNGV. With 4 bases removed from V and 4 bases from J, the gap between germline ends came to 14 bases. CDR3 DNA: TGTGCCAGCAGCTGGGGACAAGACCTTTACGAGCAGTACTTC. Encoded protein: CASSWGQDLYEQYF.

This sequence joins TRBV29-1 and TRBJ2-7; D possibly corresponds to TRBD2 (6 bases). This CDR3 region has 11 residues. Germline V gene sequence: CDR1 SQVTM, CDR2 ANQGSEA. V lost 5 bases to trimming and J lost 7 bases, with 12 bases between them. The CDR3 protein is CSVREGREQYF. Written as DNA, the CDR3 is TGCAGCGTTAGAGAGGGGAGGGAGCAGTACTTC.

This clonotype was detected ten times or more. This rearrangement joins TRBV3-1 to TRBJ2-1; weak D call: TRBD2 (5 bases). The CDR3 is 15 residues long. V was pared by 4 bases and J by 4 bases, with 14 bases between. Germline V gene lookup returns CDR1 LGHDT and CDR2 YNNKEL (reference sequence). CDR3 DNA sequence: TGTGCCAGCAGCCTCGGACTGGCCCGATACAATGAGCAGTTCTTC. Amino acid sequence: CASSLGLARYNEQFF.

This clonotype was seen many times. This chain links TRBV12-3 or TRBV12-4 with TRBJ2-7; TRBD2 agrees at 12 bases. Trimming at V came to 5 bases and at J to 5 bases, leaving 10 bases not matched to a gene. The CDR3 totals 16 residues. CDR3 amino acids: CASSASLAGGPHEQYF. The CDR3 coding sequence is TGTGCCAGCAGTGCATCTCTAGCGGGGGGGCCACACGAGCAGTACTTC.

This clonotype was picked up many times. V and J are TRBV4-1 and TRBJ2-2, with no clear D. The CDR3 runs 17 residues. Trimming stripped 2 bases from V and 4 bases from J, with 17 bases between. The V gene's germline CDR1 is MGHRA and CDR2 YSYEKL. This CDR3 is CASSQRLGYRGTGELFF. In DNA form, the CDR3 reads TGCGCCAGCAGCCAACGTCTCGGGTACCGAGGCACCGGGGAGCTGTTTTTT.

The sample holds many counts of this clonotype. Here the CDR3 DNA reads TGTGCCAGCAGTTTTGGGGGGGCCTACAATGAGCAGTTCTTC. This translates into CASSFGGAYNEQFF. The J gene is TRBJ2-1, the V gene TRBV12-3 or TRBV12-4; 7 nucleotides align to TRBD2. The CDR3 spans 14 residues. The J segment lost 2 bases and the V segment lost 3 bases, leaving 1 base of the junction unmatched.

This clonotype was observed at least ten times. The chain combines TRBV6-5 with TRBJ1-6; D is unresolved. This CDR3 region has 17 residues. V shed 5 bases and J shed 2 bases, with 16 bases lying between them. Germline CDR1 is MNHEY and CDR2 is SVGAGI. The CDR3 sequence: CASSPDPPGTYNSPLHF. CDR3 DNA sequence: TGTGCCAGCAGTCCCGACCCCCCGGGGACCTATAATTCACCCCTCCACTTT.

This clonotype was detected ten times or more. The chain has TRBV20-1 and TRBJ2-1; 7 bases agree with TRBD2. With 2 bases clipped from V and 1 base from J, the junction kept 8 bases outside the gene matches. Germline lookup yields CDR1 DFQATT and CDR2 SNEGSKA (reference sequence). The CDR3 is 16 residues long. The CDR3: CSARTGSAGSYNEQFF. The DNA of the CDR3 is TGCAGTGCTAGAACGGGCTCAGCGGGGTCCTACAATGAGCAGTTCTTC.

This clonotype appeared a few times. V usage is TRBV7-6 and J usage is TRBJ2-1; D assignment may be TRBD1 or TRBD2 (6 bases each). The germline gives CDR1 SGHVS, CDR2 FNYEAQ. The CDR3 has 17 amino acids. Trimming stripped 5 bases from V and 4 bases from J, with 21 bases between. For the CDR3, the DNA is TGTGCCAGCAGCCCCGTGGGGGCCGGGGGAGTTTACAATGAGCAGTTCTTC. It yields the protein CASSPVGAGGVYNEQFF.

Ten or more counts support this clonotype. V gene TRBV5-1 combines with J gene TRBJ2-3, with TRBD2 identical over 9 bases. The CDR3 loop spans 14 amino acids. V lost 4 bases and J lost 4; bases outside the gene matches: 4. Germline-derived CDR1 and CDR2 are SGHRS and YFSETQ. Here the CDR3 DNA reads TGCGCCAGCAGCAGTAGCGGGGGACCAGATACGCAGTATTTT. This encodes CASSSSGGPDTQYF.

This clonotype was detected only a few times. V gene TRBV15 combines with J gene TRBJ1-4; tentative D call: TRBD1 (6 bases). This CDR3 has 16 residues. The germline CDR1 and CDR2 sequences are LNHNV and YYDKDF (reference sequence). Trimming removed 2 bases from V and 0 bases from J, with 10 bases in between. This CDR3 is CATSRTEGATNEKLFF. CDR3 sequence (DNA): TGTGCCACCAGCAGAACAGAGGGGGCAACTAATGAAAAACTGTTTTTT.

This clonotype came up many times. The genes are TRBV7-9 and TRBJ2-7, with D tentatively TRBD1 (6 bases). CDR3 length: 13 amino acids. Trimming stripped 2 bases from V and 6 bases from J, with 11 bases between. CDR1 SEHNR and CDR2 FQNEAQ come from the germline V gene (reference sequence). The CDR3 DNA sequence: TGTGCCAGCAGCTTAACAGGGACCCTCGAGCAGTACTTC. Its protein is CASSLTGTLEQYF.

This chain connects TRBV18 to TRBJ2-6; D is uncertain. Germline assignment: CDR1 KGHSH and CDR2 LQKENI. The CDR3 spans 14 residues. Trimming pared 1 base from V and 3 bases from J, leaving 4 bases between. The CDR3 DNA sequence: TGTGCCAGCTCACCACGAAGTGGGGCCAACGTCCTGACTTTC. Its protein product is CASSPRSGANVLTF.

The chain has TRBV7-6 and TRBJ2-7, with D perhaps TRBD1 or TRBD2 (5 bases each). The V gene's germline CDR1 is SGHVS and CDR2 FNYEAQ. This CDR3 is built from 12 residues. With 5 bases removed from V and 7 bases from J, the gap between germline ends came to 12 bases. The chain's CDR3 is CASSGGSGEQYF. CDR3 coding DNA: TGTGCCAGCAGCGGGGGAAGTGGGGAGCAGTACTTC.

The V gene is TRBV5-1, the J gene TRBJ2-7, with D hard to call. Trimming shortened V by 3 bases and J by 5 bases, and 12 bases separated the two germline ends. The CDR3 runs 13 residues. Per the germline V gene, CDR1 is SGHRS and CDR2 is YFSETQ. CDR3 DNA sequence: TGCGCCAGCAGCTCCGGCTTTGGGAACGAGCAGTACTTC. It encodes CASSSGFGNEQYF.

This clonotype has at least ten counts. The V call is TRBV11-2, the J call TRBJ2-1; 8 positions match TRBD2. This CDR3 spans 17 amino acids. V trimming: 4 bases; J trimming: 0 bases; junction bases outside the gene matches: 8. CDR1 is SGHAT and CDR2 is FQNNGV in the germline V gene. CDR3 region: CASSSPRRGGSYNEQFF. Written as DNA, the CDR3 is TGTGCCAGCAGCTCCCCTAGACGGGGGGGCTCCTACAATGAGCAGTTCTTC.

This clonotype occurred many times. The rearrangement uses TRBV29-1 and TRBJ1-1, with 7 nucleotides matching TRBD1. This CDR3 contains 13 residues. V gave up 6 bases and J gave up 1 base; unmatched junction bases: 5. In germline, CDR1 is SQVTM, CDR2 ANQGSEA. The CDR3 sequence is CSVKQGSNTEAFF. The CDR3 nucleotides read TGCAGCGTCAAACAGGGGTCGAACACTGAAGCTTTCTTT.

There are many counts of this clonotype. The CDR3 reads CASSLAPGVGYTF. CDR3 sequence (DNA): TGCGCCAGCAGCTTGGCCCCGGGGGTCGGCTACACCTTC. V gene TRBV5-1 combines with J gene TRBJ1-2, with D tentatively TRBD1 (5 bases). CDR3 size: 13 residues. Germline V lookup: CDR1 SGHRS, CDR2 YFSETQ. Trimming took off 0 bases at V and 8 bases at J, with 11 bases between the two ends.

This clonotype was observed at least ten times. J is TRBJ2-7 and V is TRBV6-2 or TRBV6-3, with TRBD2 identical over 11 bases. Looked up from germline, CDR1 is MNHEY and CDR2 is SVGEGT. The CDR3 loop spans 15 amino acids. After removal of 4 bases from V and 1 base from J, the junction contained 3 bases not matched to a gene. CDR3 nucleotide sequence: TGTGCCAGCAGTTTCGGGACTAGCGGTTCCTACGAGCAGTACTTC. Protein sequence: CASSFGTSGSYEQYF.

This clonotype appeared many times. The chain combines TRBV20-1 with TRBJ2-7; no firm D call. Germline CDR1 is DFQATT and CDR2 is SNEGSKA (reference sequence). This CDR3 has 18 residues. V was clipped by 0 bases and J by 3 bases, with 24 bases between them. This CDR3 reads CSARDVFGLRGPGYEQYF. CDR3 sequence (DNA): TGCAGTGCTAGAGATGTTTTCGGGTTGCGAGGTCCCGGCTACGAGCAGTACTTC.

This clonotype was seen many times. The chain couples TRBV4-1 to TRBJ1-2, with 11 bases that match TRBD1. CDR3 length: 18 residues. The V segment lost 2 bases and the J segment 6 bases; nucleotides outside the gene matches: 14. CDR1 and CDR2 (germline): MGHRA, YSYEKL. As DNA, the CDR3 is TGCGCCAGCAGCCAATTCCCCAGCCTTGGACAGGGGGCTCATGGCTACACCTTC. Translation: CASSQFPSLGQGAHGYTF.

The chain recombines TRBV5-5 with TRBJ2-3; 11 bases map to TRBD2. The CDR3 runs to 20 residues. V was pared by 4 bases and J by 0 bases, with 16 bases of the junction left unmatched. Germline lookup yields CDR1 SGHKS and CDR2 YYEKEE (reference sequence). Here the CDR3 reads CASSIRVASGGISSTDTQYF. CDR3 nucleotide sequence: TGTGCCAGCAGCATACGCGTGGCTAGCGGGGGGATCTCTAGCACAGATACGCAGTATTTT.

There are many counts of this clonotype. This chain links TRBV29-1 with TRBJ1-2; 8 bases map to TRBD1. The V and J ends lost 5 bases and 8 bases, in that order; junction bases with no gene match: 4. This CDR3 has 11 residues. Germline V gives CDR1 SQVTM, CDR2 ANQGSEA. CDR3 amino acids: CSVWTGRGYTF. Here the CDR3 DNA reads TGCAGCGTTTGGACAGGGAGAGGCTACACCTTC.